This TCR beta chain appears in the sequencing data of a study of long-term antiretroviral therapy in people with HIV. Study-level points and caveats: Specimens of blood were obtained during 2004 to 2017, possibly under older ART regimens. Increased diversity was seen after ART, yet it remained lower than in transplant donor controls. ART adherence was not documented, and neither viral resistance nor therapy changes had any data.

Clinicians in the United States treated all participants with HIV. With survey level as its setting, the immunoSEQ assay was v3.0. Data came from immunoSEQ multiplex PCR; TCRdb stores just in-frame clones and leaves some out. The sample holds about 16,000 clones; over 70% are singletons and the top ten take about 14%. Details on this clone: Its antigen is currently unknown.

V lost 4 bases to trimming and J lost 8 bases; unmatched junction nucleotides: 13. The CDR3 consists of 16 residues. CDR1 and CDR2 from the germline V gene are GTSNPN and SVGIG (reference sequence). This sequence joins TRBV30 and TRBJ1-6; TRBD1 matches at 8 bases. This clonotype was obtained from a woman aged 45-65 years with HIV. Here the sequenced sample was unsorted PBMCs, taken 1.5 years before starting antiretroviral therapy. Written as DNA, the CDR3 is TGTGCCTGGAATCCGGACAGGGTGGTAAGAGATTCACCCCTCCACTTT. Protein product: CAWNPDRVVRDSPLHF. Full variable domain (missing parts from reference TRBV30 and TRBJ1-6): SQTIHQWPATLVQPVGSPLSLECTVEGTSNPNLYWYRQAAGRGLQLLFYSVGIGQISSEVPQNLSASRPQDRQFILSSKKLLLSDSGFYLCAWNPDRVVRDSPLHFGNGTRLTVT.